This note documents a single T cell receptor (beta chain) sequence. This sample is drawn from a study of blood T cell repertoires in COVID-19. Authors' data handling: Quantification of nucleated cells was approximated via reference gene primer amplification. Sequencing was performed with immunoSEQ multiplex PCR; in TCRdb, only in-frame clones are kept and a portion is missing. V, J and clone size derive from that table, while D and trimming were established from the DNA sequence. The sample carries roughly 180,000 clones, roughly four fifths recorded once. Enrolled through a virtual design, the participants were between 18 and 89 years of age and came from some 26 US areas. Donors were grouped by their self-reported clinical history. This receptor was identified in a man aged 50-59 years who had recovered from COVID-19. Sample: PBMCs or T cells enriched from blood (not recorded which).

The CDR3 spells CASSERGQGRNQPQHF. CDR3 DNA: TGTGCCAGCAGTGAGAGAGGGCAGGGGCGCAATCAGCCCCAGCATTTT. This chain uses TRBV6-1 with TRBJ1-5; a possible D gene is TRBD1 (6 bases). Germline V lookup: CDR1 MNHNS, CDR2 SASEGT. The CDR3 has 16 amino acids. Trimming left V 3 bases short and J 2 bases short, with 14 bases between.